This paragraph covers one T cell receptor (beta chain) sequence. The CDR3 contains 13 residues. Germline assignment: CDR1 MDHEN and CDR2 SYDVKM. TCRdb derives one entry per CDR3 protein from the 5' RACE reads, leaving out DNA. Its table lists nearly 450,000 distinct CDR3 sequences. This sample is part of a study of monozygotic twins with inflammatory bowel disease. V usage is TRBV28 and J usage is TRBJ1-1. This TCR was sampled from a human donor with ulcerative colitis or Crohn's disease, or a healthy co-twin of an affected twin (not recorded which). The sequenced material came from blood. This CDR3 is CASRIQGLTEAFF.